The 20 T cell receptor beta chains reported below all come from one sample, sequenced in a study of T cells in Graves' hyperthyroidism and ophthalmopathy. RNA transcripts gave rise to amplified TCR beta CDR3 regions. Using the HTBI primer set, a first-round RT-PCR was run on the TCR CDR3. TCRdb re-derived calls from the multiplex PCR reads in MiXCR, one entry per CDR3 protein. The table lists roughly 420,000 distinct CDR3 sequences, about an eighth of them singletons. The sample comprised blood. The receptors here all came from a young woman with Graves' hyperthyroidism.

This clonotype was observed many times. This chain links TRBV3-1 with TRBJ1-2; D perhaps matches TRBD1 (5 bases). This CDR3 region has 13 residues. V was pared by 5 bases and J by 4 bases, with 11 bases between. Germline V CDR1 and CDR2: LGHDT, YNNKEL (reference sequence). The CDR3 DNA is TGTGCCAGCAGCTCTGGACACTCCTATGGCTACACCTTC. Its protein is CASSSGHSYGYTF.

For the CDR3, the DNA is TGTGCCAGCAGCTCAGTCGGAGGGAAGAACACTGAAGCTTTCTTT. Its protein product is CASSSVGGKNTEAFF. The chain links TRBV7-9 to TRBJ1-1; no firm D call. CDR1 and CDR2 (germline): SEHNR, FQNEAQ (reference sequence). This CDR3 contains 15 residues. V lost 4 bases to trimming and J lost 1 base, with 13 bases between them.

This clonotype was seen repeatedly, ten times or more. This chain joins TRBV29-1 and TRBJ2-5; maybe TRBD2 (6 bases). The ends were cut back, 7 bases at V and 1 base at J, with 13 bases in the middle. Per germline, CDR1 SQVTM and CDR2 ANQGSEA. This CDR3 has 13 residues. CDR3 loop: CSAAGRFQETQYF. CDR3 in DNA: TGCAGCGCGGCGGGACGCTTCCAAGAGACCCAGTACTTC.

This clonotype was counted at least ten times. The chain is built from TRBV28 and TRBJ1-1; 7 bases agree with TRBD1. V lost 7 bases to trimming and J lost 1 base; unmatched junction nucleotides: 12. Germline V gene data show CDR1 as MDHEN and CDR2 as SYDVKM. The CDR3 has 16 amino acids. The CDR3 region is CASTQPTDRTNTEAFF. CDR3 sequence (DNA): TGTGCCAGCACCCAACCGACGGACAGGACGAACACTGAAGCTTTCTTT.

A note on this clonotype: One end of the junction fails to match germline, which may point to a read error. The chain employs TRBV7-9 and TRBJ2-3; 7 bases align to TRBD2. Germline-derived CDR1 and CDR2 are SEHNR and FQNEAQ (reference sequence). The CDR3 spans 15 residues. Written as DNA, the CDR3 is TGTGCCGGCAGCTTGGGGGGGAATCCCACAGATACGCAGTATTTT. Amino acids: CAGSLGGNPTDTQYF.

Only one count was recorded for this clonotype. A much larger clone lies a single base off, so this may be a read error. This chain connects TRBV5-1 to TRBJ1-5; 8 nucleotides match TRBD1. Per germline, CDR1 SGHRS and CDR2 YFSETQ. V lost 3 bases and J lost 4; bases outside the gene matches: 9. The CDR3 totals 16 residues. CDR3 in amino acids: CASSSGGTGSNQPQHF. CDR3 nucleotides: TGCGCCAGCAGCTCGGGGGGGACAGGAAGTAATCAGCCCCAGCATTTT.

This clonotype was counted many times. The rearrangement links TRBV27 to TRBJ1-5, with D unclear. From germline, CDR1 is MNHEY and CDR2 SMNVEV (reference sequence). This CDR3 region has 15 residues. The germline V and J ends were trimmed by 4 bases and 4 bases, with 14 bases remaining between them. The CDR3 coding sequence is TGTGCCAGCAGTTCCCATCTGGGGTGGAATCAGCCCCAGCATTTT. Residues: CASSSHLGWNQPQHF.

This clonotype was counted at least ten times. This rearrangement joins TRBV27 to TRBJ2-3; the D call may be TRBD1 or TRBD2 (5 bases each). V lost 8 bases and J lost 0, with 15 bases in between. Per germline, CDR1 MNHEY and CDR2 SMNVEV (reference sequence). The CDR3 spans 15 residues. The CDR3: CASATNRDSTDTQYF. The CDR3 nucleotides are TGTGCCAGCGCCACGAACCGGGACAGCACAGATACGCAGTATTTT.

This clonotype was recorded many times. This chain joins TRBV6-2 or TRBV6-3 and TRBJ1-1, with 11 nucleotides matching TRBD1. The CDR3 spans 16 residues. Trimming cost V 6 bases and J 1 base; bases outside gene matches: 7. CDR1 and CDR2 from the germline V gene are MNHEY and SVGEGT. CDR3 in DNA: TGTGCCAGCAGCTGGACAGGGGGCTCCTCGAACACTGAAGCTTTCTTT. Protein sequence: CASSWTGGSSNTEAFF.

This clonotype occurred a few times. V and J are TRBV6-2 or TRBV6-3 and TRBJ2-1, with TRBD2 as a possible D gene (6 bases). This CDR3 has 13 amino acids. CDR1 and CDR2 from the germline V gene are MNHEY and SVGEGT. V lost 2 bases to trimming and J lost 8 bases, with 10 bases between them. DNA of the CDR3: TGTGCCAGCAGTTACGTGCGGGACCATGAGCAGTTCTTC. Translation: CASSYVRDHEQFF.

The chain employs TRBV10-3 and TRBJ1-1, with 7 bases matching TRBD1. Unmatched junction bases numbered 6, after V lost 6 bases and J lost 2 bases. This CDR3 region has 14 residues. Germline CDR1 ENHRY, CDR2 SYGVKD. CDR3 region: CAISRDRSNTEAFF. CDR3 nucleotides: TGTGCCATCAGCCGGGACAGATCTAACACTGAAGCTTTCTTT.

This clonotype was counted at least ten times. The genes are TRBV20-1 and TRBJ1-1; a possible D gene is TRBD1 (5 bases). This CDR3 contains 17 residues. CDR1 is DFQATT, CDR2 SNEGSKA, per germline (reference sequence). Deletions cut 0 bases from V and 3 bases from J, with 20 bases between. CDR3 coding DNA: TGCAGTGCTAGAGATGCAGGGAGGGCTCGATTTTACACTGAAGCTTTCTTT. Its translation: CSARDAGRARFYTEAFF.

For the CDR3, the DNA is TGTGCCTGGAGTAAAGAGACCCAGTACTTC. Its protein is CAWSKETQYF. This chain joins TRBV30 and TRBJ2-5, with D unresolved. This CDR3 is 10 amino acids long. Looked up from germline, CDR1 is GTSNPN and CDR2 is SVGIG (reference sequence). Trimming took 2 bases from V and 3 from J, leaving 1 base between them.

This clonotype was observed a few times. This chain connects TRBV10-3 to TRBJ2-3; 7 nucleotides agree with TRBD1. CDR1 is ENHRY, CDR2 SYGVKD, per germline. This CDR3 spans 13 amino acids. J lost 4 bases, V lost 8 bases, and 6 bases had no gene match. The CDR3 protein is CAIGVGTADTQYF. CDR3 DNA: TGTGCCATCGGGGTGGGGACAGCAGATACGCAGTATTTT.

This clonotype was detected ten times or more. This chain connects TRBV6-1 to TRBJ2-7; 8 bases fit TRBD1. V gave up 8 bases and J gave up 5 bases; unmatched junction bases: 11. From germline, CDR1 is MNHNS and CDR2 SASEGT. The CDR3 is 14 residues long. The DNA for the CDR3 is TGTGCCAGCGGAAAGACAGGGGAGTACCACGAGCAGTACTTC. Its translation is CASGKTGEYHEQYF.

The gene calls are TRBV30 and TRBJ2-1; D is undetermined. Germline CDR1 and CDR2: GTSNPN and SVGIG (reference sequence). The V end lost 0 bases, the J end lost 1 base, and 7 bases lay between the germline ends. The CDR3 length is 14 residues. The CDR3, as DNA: TGTGCCTGGAGTGTAGACGCGTCCTACAATGAGCAGTTCTTC. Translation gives CAWSVDASYNEQFF.

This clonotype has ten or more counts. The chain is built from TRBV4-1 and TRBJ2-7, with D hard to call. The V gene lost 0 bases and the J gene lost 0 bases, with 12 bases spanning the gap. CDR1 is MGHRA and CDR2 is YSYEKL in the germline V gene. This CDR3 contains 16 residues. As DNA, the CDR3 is TGCGCCAGCAGCCAAGAAGTTACGGCTAGCTCCTACGAGCAGTACTTC. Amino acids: CASSQEVTASSYEQYF.

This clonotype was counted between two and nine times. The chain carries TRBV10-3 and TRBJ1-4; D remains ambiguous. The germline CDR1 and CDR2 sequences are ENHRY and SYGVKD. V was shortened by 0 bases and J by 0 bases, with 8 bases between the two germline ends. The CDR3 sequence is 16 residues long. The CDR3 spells CAISESKVSTNEKLFF. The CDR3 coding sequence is TGTGCCATCAGTGAGTCAAAGGTATCAACTAATGAAAAACTGTTTTTT.

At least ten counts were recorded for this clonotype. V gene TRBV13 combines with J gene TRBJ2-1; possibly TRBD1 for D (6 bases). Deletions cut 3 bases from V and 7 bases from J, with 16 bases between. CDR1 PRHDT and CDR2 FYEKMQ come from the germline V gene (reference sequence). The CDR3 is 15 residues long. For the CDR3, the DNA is TGTGCCAGCAGCTTCGGGACAACCGGGTGGAATGAGCAGTTCTTC. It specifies CASSFGTTGWNEQFF.

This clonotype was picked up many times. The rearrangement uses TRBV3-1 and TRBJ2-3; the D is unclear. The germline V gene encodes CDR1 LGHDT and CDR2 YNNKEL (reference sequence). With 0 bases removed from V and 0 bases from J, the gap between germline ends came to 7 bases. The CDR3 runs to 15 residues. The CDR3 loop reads CASSQEVGSTDTQYF. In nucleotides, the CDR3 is TGTGCCAGCAGCCAAGAGGTCGGCAGCACAGATACGCAGTATTTT.